The 13 T cell receptor beta chains below were found in one sample sequenced in a study of OX40 agonist ivuxolimab in advanced cancers. This table comes from immunoSEQ multiplex PCR, and its TCRdb copy is limited to in-frame clones, with some not included. The sample carries roughly 61,000 clones, approximately 86% recorded once. This material consisted of CD4+ or CD8+ T cells sorted from blood, taken in a trial of the OX40 agonist ivuxolimab. Receptors were obtained from an adult with an advanced solid tumor such as melanoma, head and neck, liver or kidney cancer.

The chain is built from TRBV28 and TRBJ2-3, with a possible D match to TRBD2 (7 bases). V was clipped by 6 bases and J by 4 bases, with 20 bases between them. This CDR3 is 16 amino acids long. Germline lookup yields CDR1 MDHEN and CDR2 SYDVKM. The CDR3 sequence is CASSPSGGPRPDTQYF. For the CDR3, the DNA is TGTGCCAGCAGCCCCTCGGGGGGCCCTCGGCCAGATACGCAGTATTTT.

The chain joins TRBV27 to TRBJ2-3; either TRBD1 or TRBD2 may fit D (5 bases each). Germline V CDR1 and CDR2: MNHEY, SMNVEV (reference sequence). Trimming cost V 6 bases and J 3 bases, with 19 bases left between them. There are 16 residues in the CDR3. The CDR3 bases are TGTGCCAGCAGGCCGGGACCAGCCGTCCCTACAGATACGCAGTATTTT. This gives the protein CASRPGPAVPTDTQYF.

This sequence joins TRBV29-1 and TRBJ2-5; 10 nucleotides line up with TRBD1. Germline CDR1 SQVTM, CDR2 ANQGSEA. The V and J ends lost 5 bases and 4 bases, in that order; junction bases with no gene match: 4. The CDR3 has 13 amino acids. CDR3 loop: CSVWTGGGETQYF. The CDR3 DNA is TGCAGCGTTTGGACAGGGGGGGGAGAGACCCAGTACTTC.

The chain has TRBV7-8 and TRBJ1-1; the match to TRBD1 covers 7 bases. Trimming took 5 bases from V and 11 from J; bases not matched to a gene: 11. From germline, CDR1 is SGHVS and CDR2 FQNEAQ. CDR3 length: 13 amino acids. CDR3 DNA sequence: TGTGCCAGCAGCATCGGACAGGACCAGAGGGCTTTCTTT. Encoded protein: CASSIGQDQRAFF.

The chain is built from TRBV25-1 and TRBJ1-6; D may be TRBD1 (6 bases). Trimming took off 7 bases at V and 9 bases at J, with 16 bases between the two ends. CDR3 length equals 14 residues. Germline values: CDR1 MGHDK, CDR2 SYGVNS. The CDR3 region is CASKGVGAVSPLHF. The DNA for the CDR3 is TGTGCCAGCAAGGGGGTAGGGGCCGTTTCACCCCTCCACTTT.

The chain recombines TRBV5-5 with TRBJ1-1, with D hard to call. Trimming stripped 6 bases from V and 0 bases from J, with 3 bases between. Germline V CDR1 and CDR2: SGHKS, YYEKEE (reference sequence). The CDR3 has 11 residues. CDR3 sequence reads: CASKVNTEAFF. The CDR3 DNA reads as TGTGCCAGCAAGGTGAACACTGAAGCTTTCTTT.

The chain joins TRBV28 to TRBJ2-1; 12 bases are a match to TRBD2. The V gene's germline CDR1 is MDHEN and CDR2 SYDVKM. Trimming took 4 bases from V and 6 from J; bases not matched to a gene: 4. There are 15 residues in the CDR3. The DNA of the CDR3 is TGTGCCAGCAGTTGGACTAGCGGGATTATCAATGAGCAGTTCTTC. Residues: CASSWTSGIINEQFF.

The chain links TRBV29-1 to TRBJ2-1; 9 bases line up with TRBD1. Germline V CDR1 and CDR2: SQVTM, ANQGSEA. The CDR3 runs 13 residues. The J segment lost 8 bases and the V segment lost 4 bases, leaving 6 bases of the junction unmatched. The CDR3 DNA sequence: TGCAGCGTTGCTACGGGACAGGGAGATGAGCAGTTCTTC. Its translation is CSVATGQGDEQFF.

The CDR3 reads CATSRTYGASGTGELFF. CDR3 nucleotide sequence: TGTGCCACCAGCAGGACTTACGGGGCTAGCGGGACCGGGGAGCTGTTTTTT. The chain is built from TRBV15 and TRBJ2-2; 8 bases map to TRBD2. The CDR3 extends over 17 amino acids. V trimming: 3 bases; J trimming: 5 bases; junction bases outside the gene matches: 11. CDR1 and CDR2 from the germline V gene are LNHNV and YYDKDF (reference sequence).

The chain links TRBV27 to TRBJ2-3; D not certain. Deletions cut 2 bases from V and 7 bases from J, with 16 bases between. The CDR3 contains 15 residues. Per the germline V gene, CDR1 is MNHEY and CDR2 is SMNVEV (reference sequence). The CDR3 loop reads CASSLDVGSLYTQYF. In DNA, the CDR3 is TGTGCCAGCAGTTTAGACGTCGGCTCACTTTATACGCAGTATTTT.

The J gene is TRBJ1-2, the V gene TRBV19; 10 nucleotides line up with TRBD1. Germline V gene lookup returns CDR1 LNHDA and CDR2 SQIVND (reference sequence). The junction had 9 bases not matched to a gene; V was cut back by 4 bases and J by 7 bases. This CDR3 is 15 amino acids long. CDR3 nucleotide sequence: TGTGCCAGTAGTAGTCCGGGACAGGGGACATCTGGCTACACCTTC. Translation gives CASSSPGQGTSGYTF.

V gene TRBV5-1 combines with J gene TRBJ1-2; D ambiguous. The CDR3 consists of 14 residues. The germline V gene has CDR1 SGHRS and CDR2 YFSETQ. Trimming removed 4 bases at V and 0 bases at J, with 10 bases between. The CDR3 region has the DNA TGCGCCAGCAGCCCACCTGGGACTAACTATGGCTACACCTTC. This translates into CASSPPGTNYGYTF.

The chain combines TRBV6-5 with TRBJ2-5; D is possibly TRBD2 (6 bases). There are 15 residues in the CDR3. V was trimmed by 5 bases and J by 4 bases, leaving 17 bases between them. Germline V CDR1 and CDR2: MNHEY, SVGAGI. DNA of the CDR3: TGTGCCAGCAGTAGCACCGGGACTCTGGGAGAGACCCAGTACTTC. Protein product: CASSSTGTLGETQYF.